This is a list of T cell receptor beta chains from one sample in a study of control samples from healthy donors and cancer patients. Sequenced by immunoSEQ multiplex PCR; TCRdb stores in-frame clones only, minus some. The sample shows 100,000 or so clones, around 88% of them seen only once. Input material: blood. The receptors originated from a man younger than 40 in good health. Both conserved end residues are part of each CDR3. The D gene is left open where the match is weak. Size values are once, few and many counts, or a class for expanded clones, and some rows have none.

CDR3aa | CDR3nt | j_gene | abundance | v_gene | d_gene
CASSRNIQVNTGELFF | TGTGCCAGCAGTCGAAATATACAGGTTAACACCGGGGAGCTGTTTTTT | TRBJ2-2 | . | TRBV5-4 | .
CASSSGGGISYEQYF | TGTGCCAGCAGCTCCGGGGGTGGGATCTCCTACGAGCAGTACTTC | TRBJ2-7 | . | TRBV7-9 | .
CASSLGNYGYTF | TGTGCCAGCAGCTTAGGCAACTATGGCTACACCTTC | TRBJ1-2 | . | TRBV11-2 | .
CATSDYRATGELFF | TGTGCCACCAGTGATTATCGCGCCACCGGGGAGCTGTTTTTT | TRBJ2-2 | . | TRBV24-1 | .
CASSNPGQETQYF | TGTGCCAGCAGTAACCCGGGGCAAGAGACCCAGTACTTC | TRBJ2-5 | . | TRBV28 | .
CSAAREKLFF | TGCAGTGCGGCGAGGGAAAAACTGTTTTTT | TRBJ1-4 | . | TRBV20-1 | .
CASSFGTGATNEKLFF | TGTGCCAGCAGTTTCGGGACAGGGGCAACTAATGAAAAACTGTTTTTT | TRBJ1-4 | . | TRBV6-5 | TRBD1
CASSGGRQGGGYTF | TGTGCCAGCAGCGGTGGTAGGCAGGGAGGGGGCTACACCTTC | TRBJ1-2 | . | TRBV6-5 | .
CASSPRGEAINYEQYF | TGTGCCAGCAGCCCTCGGGGGGAAGCGATTAACTACGAGCAGTACTTC | TRBJ2-7 | . | TRBV3-1/TRBV3-2 | TRBD2
CASSLKEGRVTEAFF | TGTGCCAGCAGCTTAAAGGAGGGCAGGGTCACTGAAGCTTTCTTT | TRBJ1-1 | once | TRBV7-3 | .
CAISATGGYGYTF | TGTGCCATCAGTGCCACAGGGGGCTATGGCTACACCTTC | TRBJ1-2 | . | TRBV10-3 | TRBD1
CASGGQSVYQPQHF | TGTGCCAGCGGGGGACAGTCAGTCTATCAGCCCCAGCATTTT | TRBJ1-5 | . | TRBV6-5 | TRBD1
CSASISRLKASYGYTF | TGCAGTGCTAGTATTTCTCGCCTGAAAGCTAGCTATGGCTACACCTTC | TRBJ1-2 | . | TRBV20-1 | .
CASSILGTPLNQPQHF | TGTGCCAGTAGTATACTCGGGACGCCTCTCAATCAGCCCCAGCATTTT | TRBJ1-5 | . | TRBV19 | .
CASSRLRTTGDQPQHF | TGTGCCAGCAGTCGACTACGCACAACAGGGGATCAGCCCCAGCATTTT | TRBJ1-5 | . | TRBV6-2/TRBV6-3 | TRBD1
CASSPGTGPGNTIYF | TGTGCCAGCTCACCAGGCACAGGGCCAGGAAACACCATATATTTT | TRBJ1-3 | once | TRBV18 | .
CASSSPMDREAFF | TGTGCCAGCAGCTCCCCCATGGACCGTGAAGCTTTCTTT | TRBJ1-1 | . | TRBV13 | .
CASSLRGSYEQYF | TGTGCCAGCAGTCTCAGGGGCTCCTACGAGCAGTACTTC | TRBJ2-7 | . | TRBV2 | .
CASSEAGGTGNQPQHF | TGTGCCAGCAGTGAGGCGGGAGGGACAGGGAATCAGCCCCAGCATTTT | TRBJ1-5 | . | TRBV6-1 | TRBD1
CASSADRDQPQHF | TGTGCCAGCAGCGCCGACAGGGACCAGCCCCAGCATTTT | TRBJ1-5 | once | TRBV6-5 | TRBD1
CASSEFWGGQGADNSPLHF | TGTGCCAGCAGTGAATTTTGGGGCGGACAGGGGGCTGACAATTCACCCCTCCACTTT | TRBJ1-6 | once | TRBV2 | TRBD1
CAISEAPGTALDSGANVLTF | TGTGCCATCAGTGAGGCTCCCGGGACAGCCTTAGACTCTGGGGCCAACGTCCTGACTTTC | TRBJ2-6 | . | TRBV10-3 | TRBD1
CASSLTGDNQPQHF | TGTGCCAGCAGCTTAACAGGGGACAATCAGCCCCAGCATTTT | TRBJ1-5 | few | TRBV5-4 | TRBD1
CASSERENYGYTF | TGTGCCAGCAGTGAACGGGAAAACTATGGCTACACCTTC | TRBJ1-2 | . | TRBV6-4 | .
CASSYRLAGGTDTQYF | TGTGCCAGCAGCTACCGATTAGCGGGAGGGACAGATACGCAGTATTTT | TRBJ2-3 | . | TRBV7-9 | TRBD2
CASSQWRGSSYEQYF | TGCGCCAGCAGCCAATGGAGGGGTAGCTCCTACGAGCAGTACTTC | TRBJ2-7 | . | TRBV4-3 | .
CASSPMTSGSFTGELFF | TGCGCCAGCAGCCCCATGACTAGCGGGAGTTTTACCGGGGAGCTGTTTTTT | TRBJ2-2 | . | TRBV5-1 | TRBD2
CASSQITTSPYGYTF | TGTGCCAGCAGCCAAATTACGACATCTCCCTATGGCTACACCTTC | TRBJ1-2 | . | TRBV2 | .
CASSFVTSGEQFF | TGTGCCAGCAGTTTCGTGACCAGCGGTGAGCAGTTCTTC | TRBJ2-1 | . | TRBV12-3/TRBV12-4 | .
CASSSPGTVGNTIYF | TGTGCCAGCAGCTCCCCCGGGACAGTTGGAAACACCATATATTTT | TRBJ1-3 | . | TRBV5-6 | TRBD1
CASSLSDTKGSTEAFF | TGTGCCAGCAGTTTATCGGACACAAAAGGGTCCACTGAAGCTTTCTTT | TRBJ1-1 | . | TRBV27 | .
CSGGGLGGETQYF | TGCAGCGGCGGGGGCCTGGGGGGGGAGACCCAGTACTTC | TRBJ2-5 | once | TRBV29-1 | .
CATSDSGDGNEQFF | TGTGCCACCAGTGATTCAGGGGATGGGAATGAGCAGTTCTTC | TRBJ2-1 | . | TRBV24-1 | .
CASSGTGSFTEAFF | TGTGCCAGCTCTGGAACGGGTTCGTTTACTGAAGCTTTCTTT | TRBJ1-1 | . | TRBV25-1 | .
CASSLADRGETQYF | TGTGCCAGCAGCTTGGCGGACAGGGGAGAGACCCAGTACTTC | TRBJ2-5 | . | TRBV5-5 | TRBD1
CASSSGTGDNQPQHF | TGTGCCAGCAGCTCCGGGACAGGAGACAATCAGCCCCAGCATTTT | TRBJ1-5 | . | TRBV5-6 | TRBD1
CASSPGGSGGETQYF | TGCGCCAGCAGCCCGGGCGGGAGTGGGGGAGAGACCCAGTACTTC | TRBJ2-5 | . | TRBV4-3 | TRBD2
CASSYSNVGNTEAFF | TGTGCCAGCAGTTACTCGAACGTGGGGAACACTGAAGCTTTCTTT | TRBJ1-1 | . | TRBV6-5 | .
CASSFVGQSTDTQYF | TGTGCCAGCAGTTTTGTAGGACAGAGCACAGATACGCAGTATTTT | TRBJ2-3 | . | TRBV28 | .
CASSLTVSGANVLTF | TGTGCCAGCAGTTTGACAGTCTCTGGGGCCAACGTCCTGACTTTC | TRBJ2-6 | . | TRBV7-9 | .
CASSISSGTGTYEQYF | TGTGCCAGCAGTATATCCTCCGGGACAGGGACCTACGAGCAGTACTTC | TRBJ2-7 | . | TRBV27 | TRBD1
CASSLVRGIGRQPQHF | TGTGCCAGCAGCTTAGTCCGGGGGATCGGTCGACAGCCCCAGCATTTT | TRBJ1-5 | . | TRBV7-8 | .
CASSPLAGVGNEQFF | TGTGCCAGCAGCCCCCTAGCGGGAGTTGGTAATGAGCAGTTCTTC | TRBJ2-1 | . | TRBV5-5 | TRBD2
CASRQTGTDTGELFF | TGTGCCAGCCGACAGACAGGGACTGACACCGGGGAGCTGTTTTTT | TRBJ2-2 | . | TRBV19 | .
CSVRTTAEAFF | TGCAGTGTCCGTACGACCGCTGAAGCTTTCTTT | TRBJ1-1 | . | TRBV20-1 | .
CASSFGDGYTF | TGTGCCAGCAGTTTCGGGGATGGCTACACCTTC | TRBJ1-2 | . | TRBV6-2/TRBV6-3 | .
CAWKRRSPRDSPLHF | TGTGCCTGGAAACGGAGGTCGCCCAGGGATTCACCCCTCCACTTT | TRBJ1-6 | . | TRBV30 | .
CASSLNYGYTF | TGTGCCAGCAGTTTGAACTATGGCTACACCTTC | TRBJ1-2 | . | TRBV12-3/TRBV12-4 | .
CASSFGGKENEKLFF | TGTGCCAGCAGCTTTGGTGGGAAAGAAAATGAAAAACTGTTTTTT | TRBJ1-4 | . | TRBV11-2 | .
CSAYYGLLDGYTF | TGCAGCGCTTATTATGGCTTGTTAGATGGCTACACCTTC | TRBJ1-2 | few | TRBV29-1 | .
CASSINFEETQYF | TGTGCCAGTAGTATTAATTTTGAGGAGACCCAGTACTTC | TRBJ2-5 | . | TRBV19 | .
CASRGDNYEQYF | TGTGCCAGCAGGGGTGACAACTACGAGCAGTACTTC | TRBJ2-7 | . | TRBV6-5 | .
CASSPTGHLGGELFF | TGTGCCAGCAGCCCTACGGGGCACCTCGGCGGGGAGCTGTTTTTT | TRBJ2-2 | . | TRBV3-1/TRBV3-2 | .
CASSGTGPTDTQYF | TGCGCCAGCTCGGGGACAGGCCCGACAGATACGCAGTATTTT | TRBJ2-3 | . | TRBV5-1 | TRBD1
CASSQDKTSGRARAKNIQYF | TGTGCCAGCAGCCAAGATAAAACTAGCGGGAGGGCCAGGGCCAAAAACATTCAGTACTTC | TRBJ2-4 | few | TRBV3-1/TRBV3-2 | TRBD2
CASSRLAENTEAFF | TGTGCCAGTAGTAGATTGGCGGAAAACACTGAAGCTTTCTTT | TRBJ1-1 | . | TRBV19 | .
CASRTGTGLSPLHF | TGTGCCAGCAGAACCGGGACAGGGCTTTCACCCCTCCACTTT | TRBJ1-6 | . | TRBV5-5 | TRBD1
CASSYTRASNSPLHF | TGTGCCAGCAGTTACACGCGGGCCTCCAATTCACCCCTCCACTTT | TRBJ1-6 | . | TRBV6-5 | .
CASSLAQHTGELFF | TGTGCCAGCAGCTTAGCTCAGCACACCGGGGAGCTGTTTTTT | TRBJ2-2 | . | TRBV7-2 | .